This T cell receptor (beta chain) was sequenced for a study of blood T cell repertoires in COVID-19. Study as a whole: Sites in the United States, Italy and Spain provided acute and convalescent COVID-19 samples. The cDNA or gDNA used as material had been derived from T cells, B-cell-depleted T cells, or PBMCs.

The data were produced by immunoSEQ multiplex PCR, yet TCRdb's version contains in-frame clones alone and is incomplete. The sample includes 150,000 to 200,000 clones, about 80% of them seen just once. Per the germline V gene, CDR1 is SGHTA and CDR2 is FQGTGA. Trimming stripped 5 bases from V and 0 bases from J, with 9 bases between. CDR3 length: 14 residues. Source material: peripheral blood. The chain uses TRBV7-3 and TRBJ2-3; possible D gene TRBD1, 6 bases. This clonotype originated in a man in his 70s with active or convalescent COVID-19. As DNA, the CDR3 is TGTGCCAGCAGCCAGGGGACCAGCACAGATACGCAGTATTTT. It is translated as CASSQGTSTDTQYF.